Listed below are T cell receptor beta chains from one sample, sequenced in a study of blood T cells in healthy people across ages. TCRdb re-called the 5' RACE reads with MiXCR, one entry per CDR3 protein. This sample has fewer than 950,000 distinct CDR3 sequences, with approximately 53% found just once. The sequenced sample was blood. The receptor set was obtained from an elderly man in good health. The conserved cysteine and the conserved F or W are not part of the CDR3 here. A D gene is named only where the DNA matches it firmly.

d_gene | v_gene | CDR3aa
- | TRBV6-1 | ASCRNTEAF
- | TRBV7-9 | ASSLTAGRSIRNNGYT
TRBD2 | TRBV7-2 | ASRRLAGVLANEQY
- | TRBV2 | ASSKGLGGNRYAY
TRBD1 | TRBV25-1 | ASSDDRGRYEQY
TRBD1 | TRBV6-5 | AGSYRTGTGDSEQY
- | TRBV11-2 | ASTDLWSEETQY
TRBD2 | TRBV9 | ASSSGLAGEYNEQF
- | TRBV20-1 | SARDVNQPQH
- | TRBV5-6 | ASSLVGGIGKNYGYT
- | TRBV27 | ASSPIGRGSYEQY
TRBD2 | TRBV20-1 | SARTTSGFHGQY
TRBD1 | TRBV29-1 | SVRQGDAEAF
- | TRBV20-1 | SASPRGGVSYNEQF
- | TRBV20-1 | SASPGISYNEQF
- | TRBV10-3 | ASARQQGTEAF
- | TRBV2 | ASSEGTVQNYGYT
- | TRBV15 | ATSREAITYEQY
- | TRBV6-2/TRBV6-3 | APSYNEKLF
- | TRBV20-1 | SARDSDLGTDTQY
- | TRBV24-1 | ATGWITEQF
- | TRBV10-3 | AISESGGRKTEAF
- | TRBV6-9 | ASSVREGTEAF